These 9 T cell receptor beta chains originate from one sample sequenced in a study of a mutant IDH1 vaccine in newly diagnosed glioma. These TCRs are of unknown antigen specificity. Time point noted: week 11, during vaccination. Every single dose of the vaccine, 300 ug of mutant IDH1 20-mer peptide, came with topical imiquimod. TCRdb's copy holds only in-frame clones and misses some; the assay was immunoSEQ multiplex PCR. The sample holds about 40,000 clones, about 83% seen once. The sequenced sample was PBMCs, obtained from a glioma patient whose treatment included an IDH1 peptide vaccine. The receptor source for this set is a man in his forties with glioma.

V and J are TRBV28 and TRBJ2-7; possibly TRBD1 or TRBD2 for D (5 bases each). From germline, CDR1 is MDHEN and CDR2 SYDVKM. The CDR3 consists of 13 residues. Trimming cost V 7 bases and J 5 bases, with 15 bases left between them. CDR3 sequence reads: CASTREGPHEQYF. For the CDR3, the DNA is TGTGCCAGCACCAGAGAGGGGCCCCACGAGCAGTACTTC.

The rearrangement links TRBV6-6 to TRBJ1-1; no definite D call. Germline CDR1 reads MNHNY; CDR2 reads SVGAGI (reference sequence). This CDR3 spans 13 amino acids. V lost 7 bases and J lost 4, with 13 bases in between. The CDR3 sequence is CASTSQEPTEAFF. The CDR3 nucleotides are TGTGCCAGCACATCCCAGGAACCCACTGAAGCTTTCTTT.

The chain carries TRBV6-6 and TRBJ2-1, with 7 bases identical to TRBD2. J lost 7 bases, V lost 3 bases, and 9 bases had no gene match. The length of the CDR3 is 15 residues. The germline V gene encodes CDR1 MNHNY and CDR2 SVGAGI (reference sequence). The CDR3 coding sequence is TGTGCCAGCAGTTATTGGAGGACTAGTTCTAATGAGCAGTTCTTC. The encoded protein is CASSYWRTSSNEQFF.

This chain links TRBV19 with TRBJ2-7; 8 bases match TRBD2. The CDR3 sequence is 15 residues long. The germline CDR1 and CDR2 sequences are LNHDA and SQIVND (reference sequence). The V gene end was trimmed by 3 bases and the J gene end by 2 bases; junction bases not matched to a gene: 6. CDR3 bases: TGTGCCAGTAGTATGGGTAGCGGGGTCACCTACGAGCAGTACTTC. This translates into CASSMGSGVTYEQYF. The whole variable domain, remainder taken from reference TRBV19 and TRBJ2-7, is DGGITQSPKYLFRKEGQNVTLSCEQNLNHDAMYWYRQDPGQGLRLIYYSQIVNDFQKGDIAEGYSVSREKKESFPLTVTSAQKNPTAFYLCASSMGSGVTYEQYFGPGTRLTVT.

The chain is built from TRBV19 and TRBJ1-1; no clear D gene. The germline gives CDR1 LNHDA, CDR2 SQIVND (reference sequence). The germline V and J ends were trimmed by 9 bases and 0 bases, with 14 bases remaining between them. The CDR3 is 14 residues long. CDR3 amino acids: CASRGLGMNTEAFF. In nucleotides, the CDR3 is TGTGCCAGCCGCGGATTGGGAATGAACACTGAAGCTTTCTTT. Full variable domain (missing parts from reference TRBV19 and TRBJ1-1): DGGITQSPKYLFRKEGQNVTLSCEQNLNHDAMYWYRQDPGQGLRLIYYSQIVNDFQKGDIAEGYSVSREKKESFPLTVTSAQKNPTAFYLCASRGLGMNTEAFFGQGTRLTVV.

The chain has TRBV7-6 and TRBJ2-5; D is undetermined. Trimming took 5 bases from V and 2 from J, leaving 6 bases between them. This CDR3 is built from 12 residues. The germline gives CDR1 SGHVS, CDR2 FNYEAQ. CDR3 sequence reads: CASSPSQETQYF. The CDR3, as DNA: TGTGCCAGCAGCCCAAGTCAAGAGACCCAGTACTTC.

There are a few counts of this clone. The genes are TRBV5-1 and TRBJ2-2; D call uncertain. Trimming cost V 0 bases and J 6 bases, with 6 bases left between them. The CDR3 has 13 amino acids. CDR1 SGHRS and CDR2 YFSETQ come from the germline V gene. In DNA, the CDR3 is TGCGCCAGCAGCTTGGTGCCGTCCGGGGAGCTGTTTTTT. This translates into CASSLVPSGELFF.

V gene TRBV28 combines with J gene TRBJ2-7; no clear D. Trimming removed 2 bases at V and 2 bases at J, with 4 bases between. The CDR3 is 12 residues long. CDR1 is MDHEN, CDR2 SYDVKM, per germline. DNA of the CDR3: TGTGCCAGCAGTTTAGGGACCTACGAGCAGTACTTC. As protein: CASSLGTYEQYF.

The rearrangement links TRBV7-3 to TRBJ1-2; TRBD1 matches 8 bases. V lost 2 bases and J lost 6; bases outside the gene matches: 2. CDR1 is SGHTA, CDR2 FQGTGA, per germline. The CDR3 is 13 residues long. The CDR3 protein is CASSLDRGNGYTF. CDR3 DNA: TGTGCCAGCAGCTTAGACAGGGGCAATGGCTACACCTTC.